What follows describes a single T cell receptor beta chain. This clone showed up just once. What this receptor recognizes is not known. No base-level quality is on record; no much larger clone is a single base apart. This record comes from a study of OX40 agonist ivuxolimab in advanced cancers. A note on the overall study: Ivuxolimab, which targeted the costimulatory receptor OX40 (CD134), was an agonistic, fully human IgG2 monoclonal antibody. Intravenous ivuxolimab was administered to patients every 2 weeks at six dose levels: 0.01, 0.1, 0.3, 1.5, 3 and 10 mg/kg. Of the 50 or so patients in dose escalation, about 20 had hepatocellular carcinoma, about 15 had melanoma, 9 had renal cell carcinoma and 9 had head and neck cancer. In the dose-escalation cohort, roughly 82% of patients were male, and the mean age was roughly 60 years with a range of roughly 20 to 85. Prior anti-PD-1, anti-PD-L1 or anti-CTLA-4 therapy was permitted, and approximately 41% of dose-escalation patients had received checkpoint inhibitors. Partial responses occurred in three dose-escalation patients, of whom one had hepatocellular carcinoma and two had cutaneous melanoma. Peripheral TCRbeta sequencing aimed to test whether ivuxolimab altered TCR sequence diversity and caused clonal T-cell expansion. The paper covers the monotherapy dose-escalation part of the phase I ivuxolimab trial, which included N ≈ 50 patients. The paper as a whole reports these results and caveats: In partial responders in the 0.1-3.0 mg/kg groups, normalized peripheral clonal expansion was found to be among the lowest, especially among CD8+ T cells. The antigen specificity of the clonally expanded peripheral T cells was not determined. After ivuxolimab, expanded clones were on average more numerous among CD8+ T cells than among CD4+ T cells. At doses from 0.1 to 3.0 mg/kg, clonal expansion was seen in both CD4+ and CD8+ blood T cells between baseline and week 6. Low levels of normalized T-cell clonal expansion were also seen in some nonresponding patients.

Patients with a history of autoimmune disease or receiving systemic immunosuppression were excluded from the trial. Peripheral blood for TCR sequencing was collected from all dose cohorts at baseline, on cycle 4 day 1, and on cycle 7 day 1. The samples were drawn from a first-in-human, open-label, multicenter phase I dose-escalation trial of ivuxolimab. Adults with locally advanced or metastatic melanoma, renal cell, hepatocellular, or head and neck squamous cell carcinoma were enrolled in the trial. CD4+ and CD8+ T cells were sorted separately from peripheral blood before TCR sequencing. For sequencing of the TCRbeta CDR3 region, genomic DNA was extracted from the sorted cells. The immunoSEQ Assay was used for sequencing of TCRbeta CDR3 regions. Not all clones reach the TCRdb copy of this immuneACCESS table, which keeps in-frame sequences only. Checked studies attribute under half of the gap to unresolved V genes and leave the rest unexplained. Within this sample are under 90,000 clones, with about nine tenths of them counted one time only. The ten biggest clones cover about 1.7% of the sample.

As encoded in the germline V gene (reference sequence), CDR1 is LNHDA while CDR2 is SQIVND. The trim is 5 bases for V and 13 bases for J, with a gap of 11 bases between the germline ends. CDR3 length: 11 amino acids, cysteine to phenylalanine. Only the CDR3 DNA stays, 33 bases, in frame from base 1. The chain joins TRBV19 to TRBJ2-2; the D gene is unclear. This clonotype originated in an adult with an advanced solid tumor such as melanoma, head and neck, liver or kidney cancer. Material: CD4+ or CD8+ T cells sorted from blood, obtained in a trial of the OX40 agonist ivuxolimab. The CDR3 protein is CASSQLLGLFF. The base sequence is TGTGCCAGTAGTCAGCTACTGGGGCTGTTTTTT.